Listed below are T cell receptor beta chains from one sample, sequenced in a study of beta chain features in type 1 diabetes. Sequenced by immunoSEQ multiplex PCR; TCRdb stores in-frame clones only, minus some. The sample holds 140,000 to 150,000 clones; under 60% are singletons and the top ten take under 0.5%. What was sequenced was Tregs from blood. These receptor sequences come from a man between 18 and 35 years old in good health. CDR3s include the opening cysteine and the closing phenylalanine or tryptophan. The D gene is left open where the match is weak. Size tells how often a clone was seen (once, few, many) or the class of an expanded clone, and some rows leave it out.

CDR3: CAISGPTTSGGADTQYF; DNA: TGTGCCATCAGTGGTCCCACGACTAGCGGGGGGGCAGATACGCAGTATTTT; D: TRBD2; V: TRBV10-3; size: few; J: TRBJ2-3; length: 17
CDR3: CASSYSTTVHEQYF; DNA: TGTGCCAGCAGTTACTCGACGACAGTGCACGAGCAGTACTTC; D: .; V: TRBV6-6; size: .; J: TRBJ2-7; length: 14
CDR3: CASRSGQDWQEKLFF; DNA: TGTGCCAGCAGAAGCGGACAGGATTGGCAAGAAAAACTGTTTTTT; D: TRBD1; V: TRBV6-5; size: .; J: TRBJ1-4; length: 15
CDR3: CATADRGYEQYF; DNA: TGTGCCACCGCGGACAGGGGTTACGAGCAGTACTTC; D: TRBD1; V: TRBV19; size: .; J: TRBJ2-7; length: 12
CDR3: CASSAVRGTDTQYF; DNA: TGCGCCAGCAGCGCCGTTCGAGGGACAGATACGCAGTATTTT; D: .; V: TRBV5-1; size: .; J: TRBJ2-3; length: 14
CDR3: CASSLRTPNQPQHF; DNA: TGTGCCAGCAGTTTAAGGACTCCCAATCAGCCCCAGCATTTT; D: .; V: TRBV28; size: .; J: TRBJ1-5; length: 14
CDR3: CASSLRGRANNEQFF; DNA: TGTGCCAGCAGTTTACGTGGGAGGGCCAATAATGAGCAGTTCTTC; D: TRBD2; V: TRBV27; size: few; J: TRBJ2-1; length: 15
CDR3: CASSSQGAQTVEQYF; DNA: TGTGCCAGCAGCTCACAGGGGGCGCAGACGGTCGAGCAGTACTTC; D: TRBD1; V: TRBV19; size: few; J: TRBJ2-7; length: 15
CDR3: CASRRTGRTDTQYF; DNA: TGTGCCAGTAGGAGAACAGGGAGAACAGATACGCAGTATTTT; D: .; V: TRBV19; size: many; J: TRBJ2-3; length: 14
CDR3: CASSLGEWETQYF; DNA: TGCGCCAGCAGCTTGGGCGAGTGGGAGACCCAGTACTTC; D: .; V: TRBV5-1; size: few; J: TRBJ2-5; length: 13
CDR3: CASSSDSRETQYF; DNA: TGCGCCAGCAGCTCCGATAGCCGAGAGACCCAGTACTTC; D: .; V: TRBV5-1; size: few; J: TRBJ2-5; length: 13
CDR3: CASTPPGGYEQYF; DNA: TGTGCCAGCACCCCCCCAGGGGGCTACGAGCAGTACTTC; D: TRBD1; V: TRBV7-9; size: .; J: TRBJ2-7; length: 13
CDR3: CASSPRREGTQYF; DNA: TGTGCCAGTAGTCCCCGCAGGGAAGGGACCCAGTACTTC; D: .; V: TRBV19; size: few; J: TRBJ2-5; length: 13
CDR3: CASSLATGYGYTF; DNA: TGTGCCAGCAGCTTAGCGACGGGCTATGGCTACACCTTC; D: .; V: TRBV7-2; size: .; J: TRBJ1-2; length: 13
CDR3: CASKVGGYNEQFF; DNA: TGTGCCAGCAAGGTGGGGGGTTACAATGAGCAGTTCTTC; D: .; V: TRBV28; size: few; J: TRBJ2-1; length: 13
CDR3: CASSPQGARNIQYF; DNA: TGTGCCAGCAGCCCACAGGGGGCGAGGAACATTCAGTACTTC; D: TRBD1; V: TRBV14; size: .; J: TRBJ2-4; length: 14
CDR3: CASSPGLTSGGFTDTQYF; DNA: TGTGCCAGCAGCCCTGGGCTTACTAGCGGGGGATTCACAGATACGCAGTATTTT; D: TRBD2; V: TRBV11-2; size: few; J: TRBJ2-3; length: 18
CDR3: CASSLSTGATFF; DNA: TGTGCCAGCAGCCTATCGACAGGGGCAACTTTCTTT; D: TRBD1; V: TRBV6-5; size: once; J: TRBJ1-1; length: 12
CDR3: CASSPSRSGTTDTQYF; DNA: TGTGCCAGCTCACCATCCAGAAGCGGGACAACAGATACGCAGTATTTT; D: .; V: TRBV18; size: .; J: TRBJ2-3; length: 16
CDR3: CAWSFETSGTTDTQYF; DNA: TGTGCCTGGAGTTTTGAGACTAGCGGAACGACGGATACGCAGTATTTT; D: TRBD2; V: TRBV30; size: few; J: TRBJ2-3; length: 16
CDR3: CASSGIFGSNTEAFF; DNA: TGTGCCAGCAGCGGAATCTTTGGGAGTAACACTGAAGCTTTCTTT; D: .; V: TRBV5-5; size: few; J: TRBJ1-1; length: 15
CDR3: CASSEWDSHYEQYF; DNA: TGTGCCAGCAGTGAATGGGACTCTCATTACGAGCAGTACTTC; D: .; V: TRBV25-1; size: .; J: TRBJ2-7; length: 14
CDR3: CSVVRWQGDTDTQYF; DNA: TGCAGCGTTGTACGGTGGCAGGGCGACACAGATACGCAGTATTTT; D: .; V: TRBV29-1; size: .; J: TRBJ2-3; length: 15
CDR3: CASSLWARYYNEQFF; DNA: TGTGCCAGCAGTCTGTGGGCGCGCTACTACAATGAGCAGTTCTTC; D: .; V: TRBV28; size: few; J: TRBJ2-1; length: 15
CDR3: CAISEWGASGGSDTQYF; DNA: TGTGCCATCAGTGAGTGGGGGGCTAGCGGGGGGTCAGATACGCAGTATTTT; D: TRBD2; V: TRBV10-3; size: .; J: TRBJ2-3; length: 17
CDR3: CASSLFKSSGPTDTQYF; DNA: TGTGCCAGCAGCTTGTTTAAGTCTAGCGGCCCCACAGATACGCAGTATTTT; D: TRBD2; V: TRBV5-4; size: .; J: TRBJ2-3; length: 17
CDR3: CAWGEMVRQYF; DNA: TGTGCCTGGGGGGAGATGGTTCGGCAGTACTTC; D: .; V: TRBV30; size: few; J: TRBJ2-7; length: 11
CDR3: CSVTRTGGNYGYTF; DNA: TGCAGCGTGACTCGGACAGGGGGTAACTATGGCTACACCTTC; D: TRBD1; V: TRBV29-1; size: .; J: TRBJ1-2; length: 14
CDR3: CASSKEGTSGDADTQYF; DNA: TGTGCCAGCAGCAAAGAGGGGACTAGCGGGGACGCAGATACGCAGTATTTT; D: .; V: TRBV21-1; size: .; J: TRBJ2-3; length: 17
CDR3: CASTEGRYNEQFF; DNA: TGTGCCAGCACGGAGGGTAGGTACAATGAGCAGTTCTTC; D: .; V: TRBV28; size: .; J: TRBJ2-1; length: 13
CDR3: CASSLRPLATQETQYF; DNA: TGTGCCAGCAGCTTAAGGCCGTTGGCAACCCAAGAGACCCAGTACTTC; D: .; V: TRBV7-3; size: once; J: TRBJ2-5; length: 16
CDR3: CASSPQNRGGTEAFF; DNA: TGTGCCAGCTCACCACAAAATAGGGGGGGGACTGAAGCTTTCTTT; D: .; V: TRBV18; size: few; J: TRBJ1-1; length: 15
CDR3: CASSPWGGIPYEQYF; DNA: TGTGCCAGCTCACCATGGGGCGGGATACCCTACGAGCAGTACTTC; D: .; V: TRBV18; size: .; J: TRBJ2-7; length: 15
CDR3: CASSPLSRNTGELFF; DNA: TGTGCCAGCTCACCCCTAAGCCGGAACACCGGGGAGCTGTTTTTT; D: .; V: TRBV18; size: .; J: TRBJ2-2; length: 15
CDR3: CASSSRLAKADTQYF; DNA: TGTGCCAGCAGCTCGAGACTAGCAAAGGCAGATACGCAGTATTTT; D: TRBD2; V: TRBV7-8; size: few; J: TRBJ2-3; length: 15
CDR3: CAISEWSGTNTGELFF; DNA: TGTGCCATCAGTGAGTGGAGCGGGACGAACACCGGGGAGCTGTTTTTT; D: TRBD2; V: TRBV10-3; size: few; J: TRBJ2-2; length: 16
CDR3: CAIHSGGSSYNEQFF; DNA: TGTGCCATTCATAGCGGGGGGTCATCCTACAATGAGCAGTTCTTC; D: TRBD2; V: TRBV11-2; size: few; J: TRBJ2-1; length: 15
CDR3: CASGLTGGHGELFF; DNA: TGTGCTAGTGGTTTAACAGGGGGGCACGGGGAGCTGTTTTTT; D: TRBD1; V: TRBV12-5; size: .; J: TRBJ2-2; length: 14
CDR3: CASSQLAGGKFRNIQYF; DNA: TGTGCCAGCAGCCAACTAGCGGGGGGGAAATTTCGGAACATTCAGTACTTC; D: TRBD2; V: TRBV4-2; size: .; J: TRBJ2-4; length: 17
CDR3: CASSQTDTQYF; DNA: TGTGCCAGCAGCCAAACAGATACGCAGTATTTT; D: .; V: TRBV5-6; size: .; J: TRBJ2-3; length: 11
CDR3: CASSPGDTYEQYF; DNA: TGTGCCAGCAGCCCAGGGGATACCTACGAGCAGTACTTC; D: .; V: TRBV6-6; size: .; J: TRBJ2-7; length: 13
CDR3: CASRPSTGASGNTIYF; DNA: TGCGCCAGCAGACCCTCGACAGGAGCCTCTGGAAACACCATATATTTT; D: .; V: TRBV5-1; size: .; J: TRBJ1-3; length: 16
CDR3: CASSLLPSFRREQFF; DNA: TGTGCCAGCAGTTTATTACCTAGTTTTCGGAGGGAGCAGTTCTTC; D: .; V: TRBV27; size: .; J: TRBJ2-1; length: 15
CDR3: CASSSDRNYGYTF; DNA: TGTGCCAGCAGTTCGGACAGGAACTATGGCTACACCTTC; D: TRBD1; V: TRBV28; size: .; J: TRBJ1-2; length: 13
CDR3: CASRDRDRPTSRPNQPQHF; DNA: TGTGCCAGCAGGGACCGGGACAGGCCAACCTCCCGCCCCAATCAGCCCCAGCATTTT; D: .; V: TRBV21-1; size: .; J: TRBJ1-5; length: 19
CDR3: CASSPRRGGLNIQYF; DNA: TGTGCCAGCAGTCCTAGGAGAGGGGGCCTAAACATTCAGTACTTC; D: TRBD1; V: TRBV6-5; size: .; J: TRBJ2-4; length: 15
CDR3: CASSLESSYEQYF; DNA: TGCGCCAGCAGCTTGGAGAGCTCCTACGAGCAGTACTTC; D: .; V: TRBV5-1; size: .; J: TRBJ2-7; length: 13
CDR3: CAISESRGGLAAYNEQFF; DNA: TGTGCCATCAGTGAATCGAGGGGAGGGCTAGCGGCTTACAATGAGCAGTTCTTC; D: TRBD2; V: TRBV10-3; size: .; J: TRBJ2-1; length: 18
CDR3: CASSLIRQATGELFF; DNA: TGTGCCAGCAGCTTAATCCGACAGGCCACCGGGGAGCTGTTTTTT; D: .; V: TRBV7-3; size: .; J: TRBJ2-2; length: 15
CDR3: CASSGSGNTEAFF; DNA: TGTGCCAGCAGTGGATCAGGGAACACTGAAGCTTTCTTT; D: .; V: TRBV2; size: .; J: TRBJ1-1; length: 13
CDR3: CASSTPGLSTDTQYF; DNA: TGTGCCAGCAGTACTCCGGGACTTAGCACAGATACGCAGTATTTT; D: .; V: TRBV27; size: .; J: TRBJ2-3; length: 15
CDR3: CASSPGTGNEKLFF; DNA: TGCGCCAGCAGCCCCGGGACAGGGAATGAAAAACTGTTTTTT; D: TRBD1; V: TRBV5-1; size: .; J: TRBJ1-4; length: 14
CDR3: CASSPIGQVAGYTF; DNA: TGTGCCAGCAGTCCCATAGGACAGGTAGCTGGCTACACCTTC; D: TRBD1; V: TRBV28; size: .; J: TRBJ1-2; length: 14